These 2 T cell receptor beta chains share one sample of origin, sequenced in a study of breast tumors, draining lymph nodes, adjacent tissues. Breast cancer patients provided tissue from their axillary draining lymph nodes. TCRdb reanalysed the multiplex PCR reads using MiXCR and keeps one entry per CDR3 protein. The sample consists of 180,000 or so distinct CDR3 sequences, over 25% of them appearing once. The material sequenced was axillary lymph node tissue. These receptors were collected from a female donor with breast cancer. Some clones in this sample may be carry-over from other donors' samples.

This clonotype was seen many times. V usage is TRBV5-1 and J usage is TRBJ2-2, with TRBD2 identical over 9 bases. This CDR3 region has 16 residues. The J segment lost 4 bases and the V segment lost 0 bases, leaving 4 bases of the junction unmatched. Germline CDR1 reads SGHRS; CDR2 reads YFSETQ. CDR3 in amino acids: CASSLGLADLTGELFF. The DNA of the CDR3 is TGCGCCAGCAGCTTGGGACTAGCGGACCTCACCGGGGAGCTGTTTTTT. Based on the CDR3 plus reference TRBV5-1 and TRBJ2-2, the full variable domain is KAGVTQTPRYLIKTRGQQVTLSCSPISGHRSVSWYQQTPGQGLQFLFEYFSETQRNKGNFPGRFSGRQFSNSRSEMNVSTLELGDSALYLCASSLGLADLTGELFFGEGSRLTVL.

This clonotype was seen a single time. This clone may be a read error of a much larger clone one base away. This chain links TRBV3-1 with TRBJ1-2; D unclear. This CDR3 region has 14 residues. With 3 bases removed from V and 8 bases from J, the gap between germline ends came to 16 bases. The germline V gene has CDR1 LGHDT and CDR2 YNNKEL (reference sequence). In DNA form, the CDR3 reads TGTGCCAGCAGCCATTTGGACCGAGATGAGGGCTACACCTTC. Protein product: CASSHLDRDEGYTF.